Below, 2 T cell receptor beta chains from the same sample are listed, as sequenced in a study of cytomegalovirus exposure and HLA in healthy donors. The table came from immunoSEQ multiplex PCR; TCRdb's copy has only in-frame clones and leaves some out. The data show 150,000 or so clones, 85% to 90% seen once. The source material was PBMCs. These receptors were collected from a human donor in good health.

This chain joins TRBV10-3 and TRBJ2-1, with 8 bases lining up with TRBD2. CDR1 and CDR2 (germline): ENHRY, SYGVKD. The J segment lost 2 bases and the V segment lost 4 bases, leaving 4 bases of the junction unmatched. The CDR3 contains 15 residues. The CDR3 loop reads CAISGSGGPYNEQFF. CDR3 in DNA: TGTGCCATCAGTGGGAGCGGGGGTCCCTACAATGAGCAGTTCTTC.

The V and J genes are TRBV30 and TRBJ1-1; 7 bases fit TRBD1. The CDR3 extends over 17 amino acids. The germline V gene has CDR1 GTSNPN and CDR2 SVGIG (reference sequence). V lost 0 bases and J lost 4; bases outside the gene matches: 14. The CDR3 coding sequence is TGTGCCTGGAGTGTTGGTGGATGGGACAGCGTCTTCACTGAAGCTTTCTTT. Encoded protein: CAWSVGGWDSVFTEAFF.